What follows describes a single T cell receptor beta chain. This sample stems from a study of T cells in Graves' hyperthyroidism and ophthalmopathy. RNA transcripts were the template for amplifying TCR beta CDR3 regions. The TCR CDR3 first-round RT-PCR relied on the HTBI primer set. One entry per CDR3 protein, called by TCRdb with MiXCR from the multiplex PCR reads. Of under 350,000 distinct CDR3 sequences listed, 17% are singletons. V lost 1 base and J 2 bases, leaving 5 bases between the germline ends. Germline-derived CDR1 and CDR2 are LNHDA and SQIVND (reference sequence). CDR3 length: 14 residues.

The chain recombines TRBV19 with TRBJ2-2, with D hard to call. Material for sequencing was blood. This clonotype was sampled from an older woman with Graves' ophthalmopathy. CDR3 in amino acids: CASSIATNTGELFF. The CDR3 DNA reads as TGTGCCAGTAGTATAGCCACCAACACCGGGGAGCTGTTTTTT.